Below are 18 T cell receptor beta chains sequenced from a single sample in a study of T cell responses to AZD1222 COVID-19 vaccine. Sequencing was performed with immunoSEQ multiplex PCR; in TCRdb, only in-frame clones are kept and a portion is missing. Counted here are around 150,000 clones, around 94% occurring once; the ten biggest clones make up about 1.3%. Sequencing was performed on peripheral blood, taken on day 0 of AZD1222 vaccination. These receptors were obtained from an adult in good health.

V usage is TRBV27 and J usage is TRBJ1-2, with 7 bases that match TRBD1. The CDR3 spans 13 residues. Germline V CDR1 and CDR2: MNHEY, SMNVEV (reference sequence). V lost 4 bases to trimming and J lost 5 bases; unmatched junction nucleotides: 4. CDR3 DNA sequence: TGTGCCAGCAGTTCCGACAGGGTGTATGGCTACACCTTC. Protein: CASSSDRVYGYTF.

The chain carries TRBV6-1 and TRBJ2-5; D call uncertain. The CDR3 covers 12 residues. Germline V gives CDR1 MNHNS, CDR2 SASEGT. Trimming left V 1 base short and J 4 bases short, with 4 bases between. CDR3 sequence: CASSEDGETQYF. Here the CDR3 DNA reads TGTGCCAGCAGTGAAGACGGAGAGACCCAGTACTTC.

This chain's CDR3 is CASSGSSGLSEKLFF. CDR3 bases: TGTGCCAGCAGTGGATCCTCGGGGCTCAGTGAAAAACTGTTTTTT. The chain uses TRBV25-1 and TRBJ1-4; D is perhaps TRBD1 (5 bases). Looked up from germline, CDR1 is MGHDK and CDR2 is SYGVNS. The CDR3 contains 15 residues. V shed 4 bases and J shed 7 bases, with 16 bases lying between them. Looking up the rest from reference TRBV25-1 and TRBJ1-4 gives the full variable domain: EADIYQTPRYLVIGTGKKITLECSQTMGHDKMYWYQQDPGMELHLIHYSYGVNSTEKGDLSSESTVSRIRTEHFPLTLESARPSHTSQYLCASSGSSGLSEKLFFGSGTQLSVL.

The V and J genes are TRBV10-3 and TRBJ2-1, with TRBD2 identical over 10 bases. CDR3 length: 15 residues. J was trimmed by 8 bases and V by 0 bases; bases with no gene match: 4. Looked up from germline, CDR1 is ENHRY and CDR2 is SYGVKD. The CDR3 loop reads CAISESSGRWDEQFF. CDR3 sequence (DNA): TGTGCCATCAGTGAGTCTAGCGGGAGGTGGGATGAGCAGTTCTTC.

The chain carries TRBV28 and TRBJ2-7; a possible D gene is TRBD2 (5 bases). There are 16 residues in the CDR3. V lost 5 bases and J 0 bases, leaving 17 bases between the germline ends. Germline V gene sequence: CDR1 MDHEN, CDR2 SYDVKM. In nucleotides, the CDR3 is TGTGCCAGCAGTCCTCTAGGAGGAACGAGCTCCTACGAGCAGTACGTC. Protein product: CASSPLGGTSSYEQYV.

The chain carries TRBV7-9 and TRBJ1-3, with 9 bases matching TRBD1. This CDR3 comprises 15 residues. Germline CDR1 SEHNR, CDR2 FQNEAQ (reference sequence). Germline trimming cut 5 bases from V and 4 bases from J; bases unmatched to any gene: 6. CDR3 DNA sequence: TGTGCCAGCAGCCCCGGGACAGGGAGAGGAAACACCATATATTTT. Translating gives CASSPGTGRGNTIYF. Full variable domain (rest looked up from reference TRBV7-9 and TRBJ1-3): DTGVSQNPRHKITKRGQNVTFRCDPISEHNRLYWYRQTLGQGPEFLTYFQNEAQLEKSRLLSDRFSAERPKGSFSTLEIQRTEQGDSAMYLCASSPGTGRGNTIYFGEGSWLTVV.

The J gene is TRBJ1-2, the V gene TRBV4-1; maybe TRBD1 (6 bases). The length of the CDR3 is 15 residues. Trimming left V 3 bases short and J 4 bases short, with 15 bases between. CDR1 MGHRA and CDR2 YSYEKL come from the germline V gene. The CDR3 spells CASSQGGGLSYGYTF. In DNA form, the CDR3 reads TGCGCCAGCAGCCAGGGAGGGGGTCTTTCCTATGGCTACACCTTC.

The chain joins TRBV7-2 to TRBJ1-2; D gene unclear. Trimming stripped 2 bases from V and 0 bases from J, with 4 bases between. This CDR3 comprises 13 residues. Germline CDR1 and CDR2: SGHTA and FQGNSA. CDR3 sequence (DNA): TGTGCCAGCAGCTTAAACTCTAACTATGGCTACACCTTC. Its protein is CASSLNSNYGYTF.

The rearrangement joins TRBV9 to TRBJ1-6, with TRBD1 as a possible D gene (6 bases). The V and J ends lost 4 bases and 7 bases respectively, with 9 bases between them. The CDR3 spans 13 residues. Germline V CDR1 and CDR2: SGDLS, YYNGEE. The CDR3 bases are TGTGCCAGCAGCTATACAGGGAATTCACCCCTCCACTTT. Translating it yields CASSYTGNSPLHF.

This clone was seen a single time. J is TRBJ2-1 and V is TRBV10-3; D is undetermined. V shed 8 bases and J shed 1 base, with 24 bases lying between them. Germline-derived CDR1 and CDR2 are ENHRY and SYGVKD. CDR3 length equals 18 residues. CDR3 bases: TGTGCCATCTCTTCACTCAACTCAGAGTTTAGTTCCTACAATGAGCAGTTCTTC. This encodes CAISSLNSEFSSYNEQFF.

The chain has TRBV6-5 and TRBJ2-2; no firm D call. This CDR3 has 13 residues. Trimming took off 2 bases at V and 6 bases at J, with 7 bases between the two ends. The germline gives CDR1 MNHEY, CDR2 SVGAGI. Here the CDR3 DNA reads TGTGCCAGCAGTTACATCGGGCCCGGGGAGCTGTTTTTT. Protein sequence: CASSYIGPGELFF.

This clone was seen only once. The chain employs TRBV5-5 and TRBJ1-3; D unclear. Germline V CDR1 and CDR2: SGHKS, YYEKEE (reference sequence). The CDR3 totals 16 residues. Trimming cost V 1 base and J 0 bases, with 11 bases left between them. The CDR3 reads CASSLNTPVSGNTIYF. The CDR3 nucleotides read TGTGCCAGCAGCTTGAACACCCCAGTCTCTGGAAACACCATATATTTT.

The rearrangement joins TRBV5-5 to TRBJ1-2, with D possibly being TRBD1 (6 bases). Germline CDR1 is SGHKS and CDR2 is YYEKEE (reference sequence). The CDR3 length is 15 residues. Trimming removed 0 bases from V and 4 bases from J, with 13 bases in between. The CDR3 sequence is CASSLEAGASYGYTF. CDR3 DNA sequence: TGTGCCAGCAGCTTGGAGGCGGGGGCAAGCTATGGCTACACCTTC.

The J gene is TRBJ2-7, the V gene TRBV7-8, with D perhaps matching TRBD2 (5 bases). V was clipped by 4 bases and J by 5 bases, with 9 bases between them. The CDR3 length is 12 residues. Looked up from germline, CDR1 is SGHVS and CDR2 is FQNEAQ. CDR3 sequence (DNA): TGTGCCAGCAGCTCCTCGGGGAACGAGCAGTACGTC. Amino acid sequence: CASSSSGNEQYV.

The J gene is TRBJ1-5, the V gene TRBV28; D remains ambiguous. The CDR3 runs 14 residues. Trimming removed 8 bases from V and 2 bases from J, with 13 bases in between. Germline assignment: CDR1 MDHEN and CDR2 SYDVKM. This chain's CDR3 is CASLEVFGNQPQHF. The CDR3 DNA sequence: TGTGCCAGCCTGGAGGTTTTTGGCAATCAGCCCCAGCATTTT. The whole variable domain, filled in from reference TRBV28 and TRBJ1-5, reads DVKVTQSSRYLVKRTGEKVFLECVQDMDHENMFWYRQDPGLGLRLIYFSYDVKMKEKGDIPEGYSVSREKKERFSLILESASTNQTSMYLCASLEVFGNQPQHFGDGTRLSIL.

V and J are TRBV12-3 or TRBV12-4 and TRBJ2-1; TRBD1 is a possible D gene (6 bases). This CDR3 contains 13 residues. Trimming pared 7 bases from V and 7 bases from J, leaving 14 bases between. This CDR3 is CASTLQGTNEQFF. CDR3 bases: TGTGCCAGCACCTTACAGGGAACGAATGAGCAGTTCTTC.

This CDR3 reads CASSPVTDADTQYF. As DNA, the CDR3 is TGTGCCAGCAGCCCTGTGACCGACGCAGATACGCAGTATTTT. This chain joins TRBV27 and TRBJ2-3; no definite D call. CDR3 size: 14 residues. The germline V and J ends were trimmed by 6 bases and 4 bases, with 14 bases remaining between them. Germline CDR1 reads MNHEY; CDR2 reads SMNVEV (reference sequence).

V gene TRBV27 combines with J gene TRBJ2-4; a possible D gene is TRBD1 (6 bases). The germline gives CDR1 MNHEY, CDR2 SMNVEV (reference sequence). The CDR3 is 15 amino acids. The V end lost 5 bases, the J end lost 4 bases, and 15 bases lay between the germline ends. The CDR3 is CASSGTWDKKNIQYF. The CDR3 DNA reads TGTGCCAGCAGTGGAACATGGGACAAGAAAAACATTCAGTACTTC.